This TCR beta chain was sequenced for a study of shared clonotypes between healthy human individuals. General observations from the study: It was anticipated that sequencing depth would influence how many clonotypes donors shared. The sharing of approximately 4.6% of naive CD4 clonotypes was seen across several donors.

Clones were read by immunoSEQ multiplex PCR, and TCRdb kept only the in-frame ones, dropping some. The table includes hundreds of thousands of clones, 95% to 97% detected once. This CDR3 has 14 residues. In this sample, this clone turned up once. Its matching antigen is unknown. Terminally differentiated effector memory CD45RA+ cells were excluded by CCR7 positive selection of CD45RO-negative cells. Every one of the donors was a Caucasian adult that lived in Nashville, Tennessee. This clonotype was sampled from a woman aged 30 to 39 in good health. Sequenced material: naive CD8+ T cells sorted from blood. V gene TRBV12-2 combines with J gene TRBJ1-3; TRBD1 reflects the table's D call only, with no check against the DNA. TRBV12-2 is a pseudogene locus. CDR3 amino acids: CASRLVIQNNTIYF. In DNA, the CDR3 is TGTGCAAGTCGCTTAGTTATACAGAACAACACCATATATTTT.